This T cell receptor beta chain is drawn from a study of T cells after yellow fever vaccination. Using its own MiXCR run on the 5' RACE reads, TCRdb lists one record per CDR3 protein. Among roughly 250,000 distinct CDR3 sequences, approximately 12% were seen once, and the ten largest hold roughly 0.5%. To note about this clonotype: What it recognizes is unknown.

Study findings and constraints: Weaker overall, the secondary response nonetheless peaked faster (day 5 versus 15).

Germline V gene sequence: CDR1 KGHSH, CDR2 LQKENI. Trimming cost V 0 bases and J 8 bases, with 12 bases left between them. The CDR3 runs 14 residues. The source is a man aged 30-40 years who received the YFV17D yellow fever vaccine. Sequenced here: CD4+ T cells sorted from PBMCs, sampled 45 days after the yellow fever booster vaccination. The chain carries TRBV18 and TRBJ2-3, with a possible D match to TRBD2 (5 bases). The CDR3 loop reads CASSPPSGKGTQYF. CDR3 in DNA: TGTGCCAGCTCACCACCGTCGGGGAAGGGTACGCAGTATTTT.